This TCR beta chain was found in a study of beta chain features in type 1 diabetes. General observations from the study: Relative to healthy donors, patients appeared to have naive, central memory and Treg TCRB repertoires that were more similar. There was a moderate but significant shortening of TCRB CDR3s in all four CD4+ subsets of Type 1 diabetes patients.

Worth noting for this clone: As yet, its antigen is unknown.

The sequenced template was cDNA made from the entire isolated RNA. The assay was immunoSEQ multiplex PCR, and TCRdb's table has in-frame clones only and misses some. Of about 710,000 clones in the sample, roughly an eighth were seen once. The V end was cut by 4 bases, the J end by 8 bases, with 5 bases between. This CDR3 contains 10 residues. Germline V CDR1 and CDR2: GTSNPN, SVGIG (reference sequence). The sample comprised naive CD4+ T cells from blood. The clonotype comes from a man between 18 and 29 years old with type 1 diabetes. This chain joins TRBV30 and TRBJ1-4; D gene uncertain. The CDR3 DNA reads as TGTGCCTGGATTGGGGAAAAACTGTTTTTT. Translating gives CAWIGEKLFF.